This T cell receptor beta chain was sequenced during a study of CD8+CD57+ T cells in acquired aplastic anemia. Sequenced patients had shown CD8+CD57+ cell expansion by flow cytometry. Patients, without exception, had severe acquired aplastic anemia. At the time of blood sampling, patients had not yet received any therapy. About this clonotype itself: Its antigen remains unknown.

Genomic DNA, serving as template, underwent TCR beta VDJ and CDR3 profiling. Each CDR3 protein is one row after TCRdb ran MiXCR on the reads. The sample consists of 250,000 to 300,000 distinct CDR3 sequences, 45% to 65% of them appearing once. This CDR3 spans 15 amino acids. Germline V CDR1 and CDR2: KGHDR, SFDVKD. Trimming pared 4 bases from V and 5 bases from J, leaving 14 bases between. Study-level results: With respect to CD8+ Simpson's diversity, patients and controls did not differ significantly. Patients shared around 30 CD8+ CDR3 sequences with controls.

The chain is built from TRBV24-1 and TRBJ2-1; no firm D call. The sequence was collected from a human donor with aplastic anemia. The sample comprised sorted CD4+, CD8+, or CD8+CD57+ T cells (not recorded which) from PBMCs. The CDR3 nucleotides are TGTGCCACCAGTGACCCGCGGTCGGGCGACAATGAGCAGTTCTTC. Translation: CATSDPRSGDNEQFF.